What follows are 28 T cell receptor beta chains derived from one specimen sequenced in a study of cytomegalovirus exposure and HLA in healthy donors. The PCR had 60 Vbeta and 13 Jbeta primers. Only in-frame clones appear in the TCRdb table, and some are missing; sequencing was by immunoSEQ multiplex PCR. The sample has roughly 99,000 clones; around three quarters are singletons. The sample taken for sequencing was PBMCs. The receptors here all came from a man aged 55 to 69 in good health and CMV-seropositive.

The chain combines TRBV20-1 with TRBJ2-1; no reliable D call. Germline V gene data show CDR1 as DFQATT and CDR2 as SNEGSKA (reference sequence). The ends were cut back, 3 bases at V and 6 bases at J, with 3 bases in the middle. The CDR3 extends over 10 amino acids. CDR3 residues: CSASRNEQFF. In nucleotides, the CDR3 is TGCAGTGCTAGTCGCAATGAGCAGTTCTTC.

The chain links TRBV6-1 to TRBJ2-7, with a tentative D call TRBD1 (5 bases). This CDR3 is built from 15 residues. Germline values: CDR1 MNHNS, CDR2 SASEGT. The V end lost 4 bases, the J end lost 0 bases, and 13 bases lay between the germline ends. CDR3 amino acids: CASSVTGASSYEQYF. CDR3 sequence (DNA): TGTGCCAGCAGTGTAACAGGCGCCTCCTCCTACGAGCAGTACTTC.

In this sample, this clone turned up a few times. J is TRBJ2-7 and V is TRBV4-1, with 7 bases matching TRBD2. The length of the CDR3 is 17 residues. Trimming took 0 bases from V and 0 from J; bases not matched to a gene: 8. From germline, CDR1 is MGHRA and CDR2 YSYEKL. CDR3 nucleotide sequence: TGCGCCAGCAGCCAAGACGAGTCGGCGGGAGACTCCTACGAGCAGTACTTC. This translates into CASSQDESAGDSYEQYF.

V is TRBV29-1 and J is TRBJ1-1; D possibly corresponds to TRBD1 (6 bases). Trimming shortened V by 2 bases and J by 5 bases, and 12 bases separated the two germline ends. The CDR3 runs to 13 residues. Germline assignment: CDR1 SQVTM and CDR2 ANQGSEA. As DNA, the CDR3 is TGCAGCGTTGAACCACAGGGTGTAACTGAAGCTTTCTTT. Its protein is CSVEPQGVTEAFF.

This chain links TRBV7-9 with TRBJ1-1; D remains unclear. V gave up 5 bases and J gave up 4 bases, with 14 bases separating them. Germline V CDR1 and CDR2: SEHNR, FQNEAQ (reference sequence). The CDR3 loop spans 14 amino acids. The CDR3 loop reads CASSTTPFATEAFF. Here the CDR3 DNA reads TGTGCCAGCAGCACGACACCTTTTGCCACTGAAGCTTTCTTT.

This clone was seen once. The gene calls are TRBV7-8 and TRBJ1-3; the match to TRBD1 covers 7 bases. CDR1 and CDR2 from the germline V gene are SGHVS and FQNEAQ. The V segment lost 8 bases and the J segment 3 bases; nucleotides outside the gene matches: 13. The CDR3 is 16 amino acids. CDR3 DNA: TGTGCCAGCGCAATTGGGGCAGGGGGTTTTGGAAACACCATATATTTT. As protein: CASAIGAGGFGNTIYF.

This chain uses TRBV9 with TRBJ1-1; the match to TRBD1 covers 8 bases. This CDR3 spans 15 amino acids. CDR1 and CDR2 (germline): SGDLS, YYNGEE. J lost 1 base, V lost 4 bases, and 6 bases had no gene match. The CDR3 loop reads CASSPRQGTNTEAFF. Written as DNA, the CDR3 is TGTGCCAGCAGCCCCCGACAGGGGACGAACACTGAAGCTTTCTTT.

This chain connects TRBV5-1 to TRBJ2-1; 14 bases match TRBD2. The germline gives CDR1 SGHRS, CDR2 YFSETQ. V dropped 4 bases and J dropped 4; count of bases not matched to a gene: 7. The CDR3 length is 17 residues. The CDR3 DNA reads TGCGCCAGCAGCCCTGGACTAGCGGGGGGAATGTACAATGAGCAGTTCTTC. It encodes CASSPGLAGGMYNEQFF.

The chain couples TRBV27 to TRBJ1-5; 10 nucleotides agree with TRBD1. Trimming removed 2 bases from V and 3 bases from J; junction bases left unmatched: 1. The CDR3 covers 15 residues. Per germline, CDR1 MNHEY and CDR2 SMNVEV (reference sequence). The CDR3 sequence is CASSLGQGVNQPQHF. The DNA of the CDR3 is TGTGCCAGCAGTTTAGGACAGGGGGTCAATCAGCCCCAGCATTTT.

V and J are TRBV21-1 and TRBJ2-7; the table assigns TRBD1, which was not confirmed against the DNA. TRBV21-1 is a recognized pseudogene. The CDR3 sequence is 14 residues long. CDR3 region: CASSEQGGTYEQYF. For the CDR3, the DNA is TGTGCCAGCAGCGAACAGGGGGGAACCTACGAGCAGTACTTC.

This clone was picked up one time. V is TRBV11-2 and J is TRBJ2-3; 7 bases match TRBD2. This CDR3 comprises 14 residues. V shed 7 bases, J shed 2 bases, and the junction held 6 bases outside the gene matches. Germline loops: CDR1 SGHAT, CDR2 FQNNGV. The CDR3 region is CASTAGGNTDTQYF. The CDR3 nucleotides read TGTGCCAGCACGGCCGGGGGGAACACAGATACGCAGTATTTT. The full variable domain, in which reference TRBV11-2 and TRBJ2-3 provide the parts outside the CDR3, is EAGVAQSPRYKIIEKRQSVAFWCNPISGHATLYWYQQILGQGPKLLIQFQNNGVVDDSQLPKDRFSAERLKGVDSTLKIQPAKLEDSAVYLCASTAGGNTDTQYFGPGTRLTVL.

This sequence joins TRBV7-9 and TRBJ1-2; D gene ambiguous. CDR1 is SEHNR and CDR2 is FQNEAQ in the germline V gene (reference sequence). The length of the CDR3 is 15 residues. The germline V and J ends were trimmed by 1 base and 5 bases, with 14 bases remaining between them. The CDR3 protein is CASSLDPGSGYGYTF. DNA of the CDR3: TGTGCCAGCAGCTTAGATCCGGGTTCGGGATATGGCTACACCTTC.

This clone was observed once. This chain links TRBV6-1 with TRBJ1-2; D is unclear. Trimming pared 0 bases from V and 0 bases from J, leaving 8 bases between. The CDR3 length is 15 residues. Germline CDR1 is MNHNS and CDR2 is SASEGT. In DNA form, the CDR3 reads TGTGCCAGCAGTGAAGCATGGCCCCCTAACTATGGCTACACCTTC. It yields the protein CASSEAWPPNYGYTF.

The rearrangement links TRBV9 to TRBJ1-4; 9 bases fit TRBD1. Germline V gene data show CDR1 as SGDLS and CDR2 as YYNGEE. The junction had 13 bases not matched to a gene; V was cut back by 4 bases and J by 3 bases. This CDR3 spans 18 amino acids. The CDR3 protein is CASSSNAGTGLSNEKLFF. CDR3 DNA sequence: TGTGCCAGCAGCTCGAACGCCGGGACAGGGCTTTCTAATGAAAAACTGTTTTTT.

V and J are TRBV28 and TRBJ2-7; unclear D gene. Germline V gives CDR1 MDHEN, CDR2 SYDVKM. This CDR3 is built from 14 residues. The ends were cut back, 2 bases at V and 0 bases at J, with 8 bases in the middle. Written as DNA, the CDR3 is TGTGCCAGCAGTTTACGACACCCCTCCTACGAGCAGTACTTC. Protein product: CASSLRHPSYEQYF.

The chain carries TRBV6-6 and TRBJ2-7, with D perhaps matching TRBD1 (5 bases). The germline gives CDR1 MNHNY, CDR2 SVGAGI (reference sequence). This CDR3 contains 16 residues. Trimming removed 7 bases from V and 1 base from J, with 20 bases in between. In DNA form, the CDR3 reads TGTGCCAGCACCCCCATTCCTGGGGCTTGGTCCTACGAGCAGTACTTC. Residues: CASTPIPGAWSYEQYF.

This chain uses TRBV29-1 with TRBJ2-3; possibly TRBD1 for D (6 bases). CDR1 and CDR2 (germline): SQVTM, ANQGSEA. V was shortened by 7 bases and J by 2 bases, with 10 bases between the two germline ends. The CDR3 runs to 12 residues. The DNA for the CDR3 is TGCAGCGCCAGGGGTGTCACAGATACGCAGTATTTT. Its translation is CSARGVTDTQYF.

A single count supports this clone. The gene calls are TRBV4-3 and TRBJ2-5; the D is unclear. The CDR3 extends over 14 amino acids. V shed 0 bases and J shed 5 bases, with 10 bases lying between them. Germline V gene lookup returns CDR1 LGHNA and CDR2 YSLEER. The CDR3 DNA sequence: TGCGCCAGCAGCCAAGAAGGCAGGCTGGAGACCCAGTACTTC. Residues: CASSQEGRLETQYF.

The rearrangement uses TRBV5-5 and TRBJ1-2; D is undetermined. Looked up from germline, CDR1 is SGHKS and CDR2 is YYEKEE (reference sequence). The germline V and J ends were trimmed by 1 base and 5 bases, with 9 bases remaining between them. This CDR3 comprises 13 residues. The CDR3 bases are TGTGCCAGCAGCTTGTCCGGGGAATATGGCTACACCTTC. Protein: CASSLSGEYGYTF.

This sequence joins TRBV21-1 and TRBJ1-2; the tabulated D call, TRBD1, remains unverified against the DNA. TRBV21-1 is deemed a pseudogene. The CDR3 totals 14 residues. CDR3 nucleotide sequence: TGTGCCAGCAGACCCGCGGAACAGGGTCATGGCTACACCTTC. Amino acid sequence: CASRPAEQGHGYTF.

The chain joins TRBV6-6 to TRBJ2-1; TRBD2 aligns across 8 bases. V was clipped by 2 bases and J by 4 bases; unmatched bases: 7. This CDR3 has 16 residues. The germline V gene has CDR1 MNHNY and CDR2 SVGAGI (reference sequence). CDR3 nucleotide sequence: TGTGCCAGCAGTTACCCGGGGGGGGCAACTTACAATGAGCAGTTCTTC. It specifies CASSYPGGATYNEQFF.

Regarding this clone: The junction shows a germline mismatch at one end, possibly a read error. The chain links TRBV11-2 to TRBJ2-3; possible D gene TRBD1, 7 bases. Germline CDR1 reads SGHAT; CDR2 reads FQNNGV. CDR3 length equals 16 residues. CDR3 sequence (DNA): TGTGCCAGCAGCCTCAGGGCCGGGACTCAGGGGGATACACAGTATTTT. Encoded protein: CASSLRAGTQGDTQYF.

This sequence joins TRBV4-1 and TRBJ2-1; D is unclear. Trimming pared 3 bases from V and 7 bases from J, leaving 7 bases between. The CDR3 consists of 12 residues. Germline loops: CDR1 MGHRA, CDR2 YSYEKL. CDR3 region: CASSHQSNEQFF. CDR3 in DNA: TGCGCCAGCAGCCACCAGTCAAATGAGCAGTTCTTC.

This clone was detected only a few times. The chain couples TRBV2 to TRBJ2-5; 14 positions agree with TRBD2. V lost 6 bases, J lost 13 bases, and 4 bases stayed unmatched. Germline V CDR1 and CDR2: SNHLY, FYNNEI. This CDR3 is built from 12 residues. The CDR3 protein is CASSGTSGGLYF. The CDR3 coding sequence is TGTGCCAGCAGCGGGACTAGCGGGGGACTGTACTTC.

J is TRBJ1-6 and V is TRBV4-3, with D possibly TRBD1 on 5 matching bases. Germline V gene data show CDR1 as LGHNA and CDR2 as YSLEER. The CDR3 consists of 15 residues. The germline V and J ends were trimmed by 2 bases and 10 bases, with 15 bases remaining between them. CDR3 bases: TGCGCCAGCAGCCAACAACGGGACTCCAAATCACCCCTCCACTTT. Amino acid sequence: CASSQQRDSKSPLHF.

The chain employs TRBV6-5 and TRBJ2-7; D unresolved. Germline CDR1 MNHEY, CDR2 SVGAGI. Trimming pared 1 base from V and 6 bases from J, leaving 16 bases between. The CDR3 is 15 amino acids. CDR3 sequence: CASSYLGRPLGEQYF. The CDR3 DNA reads TGTGCCAGCAGTTACTTGGGCAGACCTCTGGGCGAGCAGTACTTC.

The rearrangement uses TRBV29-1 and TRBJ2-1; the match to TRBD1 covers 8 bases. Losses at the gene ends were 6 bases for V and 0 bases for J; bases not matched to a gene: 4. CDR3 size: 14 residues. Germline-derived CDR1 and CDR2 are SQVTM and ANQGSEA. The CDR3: CSVSGGASYNEQFF. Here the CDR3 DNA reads TGCAGCGTGTCAGGGGGCGCCTCCTACAATGAGCAGTTCTTC.

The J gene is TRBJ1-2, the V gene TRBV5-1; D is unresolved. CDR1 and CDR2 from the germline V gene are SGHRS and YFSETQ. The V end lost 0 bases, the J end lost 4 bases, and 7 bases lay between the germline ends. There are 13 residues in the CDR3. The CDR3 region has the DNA TGCGCCAGCAGCTTGGGACTGCTCTATGGCTACACCTTC. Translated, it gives CASSLGLLYGYTF.